Included here is one TCR beta chain sequence, with context. Antigen specificity is unknown. Germline lookup yields CDR1 MDHEN and CDR2 SYDVKM. The CDR3 has 11 amino acids. Unmatched junction bases numbered 8, after V lost 8 bases and J lost 15 bases. The PCR made use of 60 Vbeta and 13 Jbeta primers. Only in-frame clones appear in the TCRdb table, and some are missing; sequencing was by immunoSEQ multiplex PCR. The sample carries under 150,000 clones, around 78% recorded once. The data were taken from a study of cytomegalovirus exposure and HLA in healthy donors. Whole-study results and caveats: No immune exposure information besides CMV serostatus was available. A reported reduction in N-insertions relative to the roughly 640-donor mean was seen in an Asian-associated ancestry cluster in a later analysis. The study listed 164 cytomegalovirus-associated TCR beta chains. Upon later analysis, HLA-associated TCR beta chains proved more clonally expanded than other, equally common chains.

The rearrangement uses TRBV28 and TRBJ2-1; 9 bases are shared with TRBD1. Sequencing input: PBMCs. The sequence was collected from a woman between 35 and 50 years old in good health and CMV-seronegative. CDR3: CASRSGTGLFF. CDR3 coding DNA: TGTGCCAGCCGTTCCGGGACAGGGCTGTTCTTC.